One T cell receptor beta chain is described in this entry. This specimen comes from a study of blood T cell repertoires in COVID-19. Libraries were prepared by immunoSEQ multiplex PCR; TCRdb keeps only in-frame clonotypes and omits some of them. The sample lists roughly 220,000 clones, about four fifths occurring once. Germline CDR1 SGHAT, CDR2 FQDESV (reference sequence). Trimming left V 4 bases short and J 2 bases short, with 12 bases between. This CDR3 spans 16 amino acids. Sequencing was carried out using peripheral blood. The chain is built from TRBV11-1 and TRBJ1-6; tentative D call: TRBD1 (5 bases). This receptor was taken from a woman aged 55-70 years with acute or convalescent COVID-19. In nucleotides, the CDR3 is TGTGCCAGCAGCTACCGAAGGGGTACCTATAATTCACCCCTCCACTTT. It yields the protein CASSYRRGTYNSPLHF.